This is a list of T cell receptor beta chains from one sample in a study of OX40 agonist ivuxolimab in advanced cancers. The protocol was immunoSEQ multiplex PCR, while the TCRdb copy is restricted to in-frame clones and leaves out a portion. The profile shows roughly 80,000 clones, about nine tenths of them singletons. Sample: CD4+ or CD8+ T cells sorted from blood, taken in a trial of the OX40 agonist ivuxolimab. The receptors were gathered from an adult with an advanced solid tumor such as melanoma, head and neck, liver or kidney cancer. Both conserved end residues are part of each CDR3. Fields, in order: J gene, D gene, V gene, clone size, CDR3 DNA, CDR3 protein. A D gene is named only where the DNA matches it firmly. Not every row has a clone size; where given, it reads once, few, many or a size class.

J: TRBJ2-2; D: TRBD2; V: TRBV23-1; size: NA; DNA: TGCGCCCCCCCCCACCTAGCGGGAGGCACCGGGGAGCTGTTTTTT; CDR3: CAPPHLAGGTGELFF
J: TRBJ1-4; D: TRBD1; V: TRBV29-1; size: NA; DNA: TGCAGCGTGAAAGACAGGGAGTCTCTAAAACTGTTTTTT; CDR3: CSVKDRESLKLFF
J: TRBJ1-5; D: NA; V: TRBV19; size: NA; DNA: TGTGCCAGTAGTATTATTAGGGGACAGCCCCAGCATTTT; CDR3: CASSIIRGQPQHF
J: TRBJ1-4; D: NA; V: TRBV9; size: NA; DNA: TGTGCCAGCAGCGGGGACCCAACTAATGAAAAACTGTTTTTT; CDR3: CASSGDPTNEKLFF
J: TRBJ2-1; D: NA; V: TRBV12-5; size: NA; DNA: TGTGCTAGTGGTTTGGCCCCCGGGACCCAGAAGTTCTTC; CDR3: CASGLAPGTQKFF
J: TRBJ1-2; D: NA; V: TRBV6-6; size: once; DNA: TGTGCCAGCAGCTCGGGACAACAGGCGCAGGGCTACACCTTC; CDR3: CASSSGQQAQGYTF
J: TRBJ2-3; D: NA; V: TRBV5-5; size: NA; DNA: TGTGCCAGCAGCCCGGTAAGCGGTACGCAGTATTTT; CDR3: CASSPVSGTQYF
J: TRBJ1-1; D: NA; V: TRBV11-3; size: NA; DNA: TGTGCCAGCAGCTCCTTTAACACTGAAGCTTTCTTT; CDR3: CASSSFNTEAFF
J: TRBJ1-2; D: NA; V: TRBV28; size: NA; DNA: TGTGCCAGCAGTTTACTCTTAGTTTTCTATGGCTACACCTTC; CDR3: CASSLLLVFYGYTF
J: TRBJ2-7; D: NA; V: TRBV30; size: NA; DNA: TGTGCCTGGAGTGGGGGGACGGGGGGCTCCTCCTACGAGCAGTACTTC; CDR3: CAWSGGTGGSSYEQYF
J: TRBJ2-1; D: TRBD2; V: TRBV11-2; size: NA; DNA: TGTGCCAGCAGCTTAGCGGGAGGGGAGGATGAGCAGTTCTTC; CDR3: CASSLAGGEDEQFF
J: TRBJ1-1; D: NA; V: TRBV6-5; size: NA; DNA: TGTGCCAGCAGTTCCGGACAGACCATTATGAACACTGAAGCTTTCTTT; CDR3: CASSSGQTIMNTEAFF
J: TRBJ2-2; D: NA; V: TRBV6-6; size: NA; DNA: TGTGCCAGCAGCTACAGGGCCACCGGGGAGCTGTTTTTT; CDR3: CASSYRATGELFF
J: TRBJ2-1; D: NA; V: TRBV6-5; size: NA; DNA: TGTGCCAGCAGTTACTCCCGGGGAGTAGGCGAGCAGTTCTTC; CDR3: CASSYSRGVGEQFF
J: TRBJ2-5; D: NA; V: TRBV27; size: NA; DNA: TGTGCCAGCAGTAGCATGGGCGGGGGCCTTCAAGAGACCCAGTACTTC; CDR3: CASSSMGGGLQETQYF
J: TRBJ2-7; D: TRBD2; V: TRBV6-6; size: NA; DNA: TGTGCCAGCAGTTTAATAAGCGGGATAGGGTACGAGCAGTACTTC; CDR3: CASSLISGIGYEQYF
J: TRBJ1-4; D: NA; V: TRBV5-6; size: NA; DNA: TGTGCCAGCAGCGCATACCAAGGGGCAGGCCGCGAAAAACTGTTTTTT; CDR3: CASSAYQGAGREKLFF
J: TRBJ2-7; D: NA; V: TRBV6-5; size: few; DNA: TGTGCCAGCAGTTACTCTGGGGGTTCCTACGAGCAGTACTTC; CDR3: CASSYSGGSYEQYF
J: TRBJ1-2; D: TRBD1; V: TRBV9; size: once; DNA: TGTGCCAGCACCTCTGGCGACAGGGGACGAGGCTACACCTTC; CDR3: CASTSGDRGRGYTF
J: TRBJ2-5; D: TRBD1; V: TRBV7-2; size: NA; DNA: TGTGCCAGCAGCTGGGGACAGGGGGAGACCCAGTACTTC; CDR3: CASSWGQGETQYF
J: TRBJ2-5; D: TRBD2; V: TRBV11-2; size: NA; DNA: TGTGCCAGCAGCTTTTCCCTAGCGGGGGGGCGAGAGACCCAGTACTTC; CDR3: CASSFSLAGGRETQYF
J: TRBJ2-3; D: TRBD1; V: TRBV7-7; size: NA; DNA: TGTGCCAGCAGCGTTGGACAGGGGGTGGCAGATACGCAGTATTTT; CDR3: CASSVGQGVADTQYF
J: TRBJ1-3; D: TRBD1; V: TRBV15; size: NA; DNA: TGTGCCACCAGCAGAGGGGACAGGGAAGGAGACACCATATATTTT; CDR3: CATSRGDREGDTIYF
J: TRBJ1-6; D: NA; V: TRBV2; size: NA; DNA: TGTGCCAGCTCGACAGATAATTCACCCCTCCACTTT; CDR3: CASSTDNSPLHF
J: TRBJ2-5; D: NA; V: TRBV5-1; size: NA; DNA: TGCGCCAGCAGCTTGGGACAGTACCAAGAGACCCAGTACTTC; CDR3: CASSLGQYQETQYF
J: TRBJ1-2; D: NA; V: TRBV11-2; size: NA; DNA: TGTGCCAGCAGCTTAGTTACGGGACTTCGTGGCTACACCTTC; CDR3: CASSLVTGLRGYTF
J: TRBJ1-1; D: NA; V: TRBV10-2; size: NA; DNA: TGCGCCAGCAGTGATGCAGGGACCAGTATGAACACTGAAGCTTTCTTT; CDR3: CASSDAGTSMNTEAFF
J: TRBJ1-4; D: NA; V: TRBV4-1; size: NA; DNA: TGCGCCAGCAGCCGACCAAGGACTCAAGGGGAAAAACTGTTTTTT; CDR3: CASSRPRTQGEKLFF
J: TRBJ2-2; D: NA; V: TRBV7-3; size: NA; DNA: TGTGCCAGCAGCTTAACCCGCCAAGGAACCGGGGAGCTGTTTTTT; CDR3: CASSLTRQGTGELFF
J: TRBJ1-1; D: TRBD1; V: TRBV5-1; size: NA; DNA: TGCGCCAGCAGCTTGGCCGACAGGGTTGAAGCTTTCTTT; CDR3: CASSLADRVEAFF
J: TRBJ2-1; D: TRBD1; V: TRBV28; size: NA; DNA: TGTGCCAGCGTGGCAGGGGGCTCGCTCAATGAGCAGTTCTTC; CDR3: CASVAGGSLNEQFF
J: TRBJ1-2; D: NA; V: TRBV6-1; size: NA; DNA: TGTGCCAGCATAAAGAGTGGGGTCAGTCATGGCTACACCTTC; CDR3: CASIKSGVSHGYTF
J: TRBJ2-3; D: NA; V: TRBV7-9; size: few; DNA: TGTGCCAGCAGCTTAGGGTGGGCAGAACGGGATACGCAGTATTTT; CDR3: CASSLGWAERDTQYF
J: TRBJ2-4; D: NA; V: TRBV29-1; size: NA; DNA: TGCAGCGTTGAGAGGAGCGGAAACATTCAGTACTTC; CDR3: CSVERSGNIQYF
J: TRBJ1-2; D: NA; V: TRBV19; size: NA; DNA: TGTGCAAGTAGAGACGGGGGCTATGGCTACACCTTC; CDR3: CASRDGGYGYTF
J: TRBJ2-4; D: NA; V: TRBV4-1; size: NA; DNA: TGCGCCAGCAGCCAAGATCAAAGGCGGACCAAAAACATTCAGTACTTC; CDR3: CASSQDQRRTKNIQYF
J: TRBJ1-2; D: TRBD1; V: TRBV4-2; size: NA; DNA: TGTGCCAGCAGCCAAGATCGGACAGGGAGTGGCTACACCTTC; CDR3: CASSQDRTGSGYTF